These 17 T cell receptor beta chains came from one sample sequenced in a study of blood T cell repertoires in COVID-19 (dated by TCRdb to the early 2020s). Libraries came from the immunoSEQ multiplex PCR assay. In its TCRdb copy, this immuneACCESS table keeps in-frame sequences only and misses some clones. Where compared with another copy, unresolved V genes explain less than half of these, and the others have no known cause. The sample table holds 200,000 to 250,000 clones, of which under 85% were seen once. In total, the top ten clones hold around 2% of the sample. What was sequenced was PBMCs or T cells enriched from blood (not recorded which). These receptors all stem from a man in his 60s who had recovered from COVID-19.

The sample holds one count of this clone. The genes are TRBV2 and TRBJ2-2, with TRBD1 matching over 8 bases. The CDR3 extends over 13 amino acids. The germline V gene has CDR1 SNHLY and CDR2 FYNNEI. With V trimmed by 6 bases and J by 6 bases, 3 bases remained unmatched. DNA of the CDR3: TGTGCCAGCAGGGACAGGGTGGCCGGGGAGCTGTTTTTT. This encodes CASRDRVAGELFF. Full variable domain (missing parts from reference TRBV2 and TRBJ2-2): EPEVTQTPSHQVTQMGQEVILRCVPISNHLYFYWYRQILGQKVEFLVSFYNNEISEKSEIFDDQFSVERPDGSNFTLKIRSTKLEDSAMYFCASRDRVAGELFFGEGSRLTVL.

The rearrangement links TRBV4-3 to TRBJ2-4, with a tentative D call TRBD2 (7 bases). The CDR3 has 15 amino acids. V lost 0 bases to trimming and J lost 8 bases, with 14 bases between them. In germline, CDR1 is LGHNA, CDR2 YSLEER. CDR3 loop: CASSQERGGADIQYF. The DNA of the CDR3 is TGCGCCAGCAGCCAAGAGCGTGGGGGGGCTGACATTCAGTACTTC.

The chain links TRBV7-8 to TRBJ1-5; 10 bases map to TRBD1. The germline CDR1 and CDR2 sequences are SGHVS and FQNEAQ. CDR3 size: 19 residues. V was clipped by 4 bases and J by 4 bases; unmatched bases: 16. The chain's CDR3 is CASSSHRDRGSLTNQPQHF. DNA for the CDR3: TGTGCCAGCAGCTCGCACCGGGACAGGGGTTCGTTAACAAATCAGCCCCAGCATTTT.

This rearrangement joins TRBV12-3 or TRBV12-4 to TRBJ2-2; 7 positions agree with TRBD2. With 6 bases clipped from V and 5 bases from J, the junction kept 3 bases outside the gene matches. The CDR3 runs to 13 residues. This chain's CDR3 is CASRSGGTGELFF. The CDR3 bases are TGTGCCAGCAGGTCGGGGGGTACCGGGGAGCTGTTTTTT.

The chain uses TRBV7-9 and TRBJ2-1; 8 bases match TRBD1. The CDR3 is 15 residues long. Germline V gene lookup returns CDR1 SEHNR and CDR2 FQNEAQ (reference sequence). After removal of 1 base from V and 8 bases from J, the junction contained 7 bases not matched to a gene. CDR3 nucleotides: TGTGCCAGCAGCTTAGAGCAGGGGGCGGTGGATGAGCAGTTCTTC. Its protein is CASSLEQGAVDEQFF.

CDR3 DNA sequence: TGTGCCAGCGACAGGGTTGGGGAGACCCAGTACTTC. As protein: CASDRVGETQYF. The V call is TRBV7-2, the J call TRBJ2-5; TRBD1 agrees at 7 bases. This CDR3 region has 12 residues. The V and J ends lost 8 bases and 5 bases, in that order; junction bases with no gene match: 5. From germline, CDR1 is SGHTA and CDR2 FQGNSA.

This clone appeared a few times. This chain links TRBV7-9 with TRBJ2-7, with D unresolved. Trimming cost V 1 base and J 2 bases, with 9 bases left between them. This CDR3 region has 14 residues. Germline V gene lookup returns CDR1 SEHNR and CDR2 FQNEAQ (reference sequence). CDR3 bases: TGTGCCAGCAGCTTAGTCTGGTCTACCTACGAGCAGTACTTC. Translation: CASSLVWSTYEQYF.

This chain connects TRBV4-2 to TRBJ1-2; 7 bases line up with TRBD1. The CDR3 extends over 15 amino acids. The germline gives CDR1 LGHNA, CDR2 YNFKEQ. J lost 3 bases, V lost 1 base, and 5 bases had no gene match. The CDR3 sequence: CASSQVGQADYGYTF. The CDR3 DNA is TGTGCCAGCAGCCAAGTTGGACAGGCCGACTATGGCTACACCTTC.

The chain carries TRBV2 and TRBJ1-4, with TRBD1 matching 8 bases. This CDR3 has 16 amino acids. Losses at the gene ends were 8 bases for V and 2 bases for J; bases not matched to a gene: 10. CDR1 and CDR2 (germline): SNHLY, FYNNEI. The CDR3 is CASYRDRSKTNEKLFF. CDR3 nucleotide sequence: TGTGCCAGCTACCGGGACAGGTCGAAGACTAATGAAAAACTGTTTTTT.

The V gene is TRBV18, the J gene TRBJ2-7; tentatively, D is TRBD1 (6 bases). V lost 1 base and J lost 2, with 18 bases in between. CDR1 and CDR2 (germline): KGHSH, LQKENI. The length of the CDR3 is 17 residues. The CDR3 sequence: CASSPRVGQGSPYEQYF. The DNA of the CDR3 is TGTGCCAGCTCACCACGGGTTGGTCAGGGGTCCCCCTACGAGCAGTACTTC.

This chain links TRBV7-9 with TRBJ2-3; 11 bases are shared with TRBD2. V trimming: 0 bases; J trimming: 10 bases; junction bases outside the gene matches: 3. The germline gives CDR1 SEHNR, CDR2 FQNEAQ (reference sequence). CDR3 length: 14 amino acids. The CDR3 loop reads CASSLASGGAAQYF. The CDR3 bases are TGTGCCAGCAGCTTAGCTAGCGGGGGGGCGGCGCAGTATTTT.

The gene calls are TRBV11-3 and TRBJ2-7; TRBD2 matches 9 bases. Germline trimming cut 7 bases from V and 5 bases from J; bases unmatched to any gene: 12. The germline V gene has CDR1 SGHNT and CDR2 YENEEA. The CDR3 runs to 15 residues. CDR3 bases: TGTGCCAGCATTTATGGTAGCGGGGGTATTAACGAGCAGTACTTC. Its translation: CASIYGSGGINEQYF.

The chain carries TRBV19 and TRBJ2-1; D perhaps matches TRBD2 (5 bases). Germline V gene data show CDR1 as LNHDA and CDR2 as SQIVND (reference sequence). The CDR3 sequence is 15 residues long. V shed 3 bases and J shed 2 bases, with 11 bases lying between them. DNA for the CDR3: TGTGCCAGTAGTATGGGCCTCGGGACCTACAATGAGCAGTTCTTC. Encoded protein: CASSMGLGTYNEQFF.

This clone appeared a single time. The chain carries TRBV30 and TRBJ2-1; TRBD2 agrees at 13 bases. The germline V gene has CDR1 GTSNPN and CDR2 SVGIG (reference sequence). V lost 6 bases to trimming and J lost 10 bases; unmatched junction nucleotides: 6. This CDR3 is 13 amino acids long. The CDR3 loop reads CACKGLAGWEQFF. The CDR3 nucleotides are TGTGCCTGTAAGGGACTAGCGGGGTGGGAGCAGTTCTTC. The complete variable domain, with remaining parts taken from reference TRBV30 and TRBJ2-1, reads SQTIHQWPATLVQPVGSPLSLECTVEGTSNPNLYWYRQAAGRGLQLLFYSVGIGQISSEVPQNLSASRPQDRQFILSSKKLLLSDSGFYLCACKGLAGWEQFFGPGTRLTVL.

This clone was seen just once. The V call is TRBV4-2, the J call TRBJ1-5; D is unresolved. Per germline, CDR1 LGHNA and CDR2 YNFKEQ. V was pared by 1 base and J by 0 bases, with 7 bases between. This CDR3 is 15 amino acids long. CDR3 loop: CASSQAGYSNQPQHF. The CDR3 DNA follows: TGTGCCAGCAGCCAAGCAGGTTATAGCAATCAGCCCCAGCATTTT.

The rearrangement joins TRBV11-3 to TRBJ2-5; D is possibly TRBD1 (6 bases). The CDR3 totals 17 residues. Germline lookup yields CDR1 SGHNT and CDR2 YENEEA. The V and J ends lost 0 bases and 3 bases respectively, with 17 bases between them. The CDR3 spells CASSLDMSGGNEETQYF. DNA of the CDR3: TGTGCCAGCAGCTTAGATATGAGTGGGGGCAACGAAGAGACCCAGTACTTC.

J is TRBJ2-2 and V is TRBV19; TRBD1 matches at 9 bases. V lost 5 bases, J lost 5 bases, and 3 bases stayed unmatched. The CDR3 is 14 amino acids. Per germline, CDR1 LNHDA and CDR2 SQIVND (reference sequence). CDR3 in amino acids: CASSRQGGTGELFF. In DNA form, the CDR3 reads TGTGCCAGTAGTCGACAGGGGGGGACCGGGGAGCTGTTTTTT.